Below are 6 T cell receptor beta chains sequenced from a single sample in a study of T cells after yellow fever vaccination. TCRdb re-called the 5' RACE reads with MiXCR, one entry per CDR3 protein. The table includes 200,000 or so distinct CDR3 sequences, 6% to 8% detected once. Sequencing used CD4+ T cells sorted from PBMCs, obtained on the day of the yellow fever booster vaccination. These receptors all stem from a man aged 25 to 40 who received the YFV17D yellow fever vaccine.

This clonotype showed up just a few times. The chain is built from TRBV5-1 and TRBJ2-3; D ambiguous. Trimming shortened V by 0 bases and J by 6 bases, and 5 bases separated the two germline ends. Germline V gives CDR1 SGHRS, CDR2 YFSETQ. CDR3 length equals 12 residues. Here the CDR3 DNA reads TGCGCCAGCAGCTTGGGATGGGATACGCAGTATTTT. It encodes CASSLGWDTQYF.

The CDR3 DNA reads TGTGCCAGCAGCTTTGGTTTTGATTTGGACAGTCCATCGCATGGCTACACCTTC. Translation: CASSFGFDLDSPSHGYTF. The V gene is TRBV7-8, the J gene TRBJ1-2; a possible D gene is TRBD1 (6 bases). Deletions cut 3 bases from V and 6 bases from J, with 26 bases between. In germline, CDR1 is SGHVS, CDR2 FQNEAQ. CDR3 length: 18 residues.

This chain joins TRBV4-1 and TRBJ2-5; D is ambiguous. Trimming cost V 0 bases and J 9 bases, with 14 bases left between them. The germline CDR1 and CDR2 sequences are MGHRA and YSYEKL. There are 14 residues in the CDR3. The CDR3 DNA follows: TGCGCCAGCAGCCAAGATCCCCGGAGTAAGGCCCAGTACTTC. It is translated as CASSQDPRSKAQYF.

This clonotype occurred a few times. This chain uses TRBV5-4 with TRBJ2-3, with TRBD2 matching 8 bases. In germline, CDR1 is SGHNT, CDR2 YYREEE (reference sequence). The CDR3 has 16 amino acids. V was pared by 0 bases and J by 7 bases, with 10 bases of the junction left unmatched. The CDR3 DNA reads TGTGCCAGCAGCTTGGGGGCGGGAGGTACTCCGAATACGCAGTATTTT. Amino acids: CASSLGAGGTPNTQYF.

This clonotype was found a few times. Here the CDR3 reads CASSSGLAAGGNTGELFF. The CDR3 DNA follows: TGTGCCAGCAGCAGCGGACTAGCGGCCGGTGGGAACACCGGGGAGCTGTTTTTT. V is TRBV5-5 and J is TRBJ2-2, with 10 bases lining up with TRBD2. Germline assignment: CDR1 SGHKS and CDR2 YYEKEE (reference sequence). This CDR3 is built from 18 residues. Unmatched junction bases numbered 10, after V lost 4 bases and J lost 1 base.

The chain links TRBV4-3 to TRBJ2-2, with D uncertain. Germline V lookup: CDR1 LGHNA, CDR2 YSLEER. This CDR3 comprises 12 residues. Trimming stripped 4 bases from V and 7 bases from J, with 7 bases between. The CDR3 is CASSPEIGELFF. The CDR3 coding sequence is TGCGCCAGCAGCCCCGAAATCGGGGAGCTGTTTTTT.